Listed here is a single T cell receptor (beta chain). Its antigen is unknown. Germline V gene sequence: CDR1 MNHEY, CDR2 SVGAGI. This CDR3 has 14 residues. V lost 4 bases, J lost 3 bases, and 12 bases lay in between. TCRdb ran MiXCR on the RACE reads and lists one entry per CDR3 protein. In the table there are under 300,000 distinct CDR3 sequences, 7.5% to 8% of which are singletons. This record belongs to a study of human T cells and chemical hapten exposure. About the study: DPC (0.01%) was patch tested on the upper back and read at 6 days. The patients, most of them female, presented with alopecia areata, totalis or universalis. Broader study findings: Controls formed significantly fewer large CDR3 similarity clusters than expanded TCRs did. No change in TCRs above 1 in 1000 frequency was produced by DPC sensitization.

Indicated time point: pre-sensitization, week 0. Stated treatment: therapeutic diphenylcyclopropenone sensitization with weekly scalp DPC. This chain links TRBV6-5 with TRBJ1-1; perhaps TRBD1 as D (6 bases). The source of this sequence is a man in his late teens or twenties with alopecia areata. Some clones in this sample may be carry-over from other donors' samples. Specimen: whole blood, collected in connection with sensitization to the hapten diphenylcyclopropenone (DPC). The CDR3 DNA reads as TGTGCCAGCAGTTGGGGGGCTTGGGACACTGAAGCTTTCTTT. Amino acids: CASSWGAWDTEAFF.